The 13 T cell receptor beta chains in this list originate from one sample, sequenced in a study of monozygotic twins with inflammatory bowel disease. Reprocessing the 5' RACE reads, TCRdb reports a single entry for every CDR3 protein and omits DNA. The listing records just over 300,000 distinct CDR3 sequences. Sequencing was carried out using blood. The receptors derive from a human donor with ulcerative colitis or Crohn's disease, or a healthy co-twin of an affected twin (not recorded which).

This chain connects TRBV20-1 to TRBJ2-1. Germline lookup yields CDR1 DFQATT and CDR2 SNEGSKA (reference sequence). The length of the CDR3 is 12 residues. CDR3 loop: CSAGERFNEQFF.

The CDR3: CASSLDGGGYNEQFF. The chain employs TRBV5-1 and TRBJ2-1; TCRdb designates TRBD1, a call that cannot be tested without DNA. The germline V gene encodes CDR1 SGHRS and CDR2 YFSETQ. This CDR3 has 15 amino acids.

V is TRBV20-1 and J is TRBJ1-5. Germline values: CDR1 DFQATT, CDR2 SNEGSKA (reference sequence). This CDR3 spans 12 amino acids. This chain's CDR3 is CSARESSQPQHF.

J is TRBJ2-5 and V is TRBV21-1. TRBV21-1 is deemed a pseudogene. The CDR3 has 16 residues. This CDR3 is CASKYGTWKERETQYF.

The chain uses TRBV24-1 and TRBJ2-3. This CDR3 contains 16 residues. The germline CDR1 and CDR2 sequences are KGHDR and SFDVKD. This chain's CDR3 is CATSDGRLSSTDTQYF.

The chain is built from TRBV6-1 and TRBJ2-7; TCRdb outputs TRBD1, but without DNA this stays unchecked. The CDR3 totals 15 residues. The V gene's germline CDR1 is MNHNS and CDR2 SASEGT. CDR3 protein: CASRPPARASYEQYF.

The rearrangement joins TRBV5-1 to TRBJ2-7; the TCRdb D gene call, TRBD2, has no DNA to confirm it. This CDR3 contains 15 residues. Germline CDR1 is SGHRS and CDR2 is YFSETQ. The CDR3 sequence is CASRIATEVSHEQYF.

The chain joins TRBV5-1 to TRBJ2-7; TCRdb names TRBD1, which stays unverified in the absence of DNA. The germline V gene has CDR1 SGHRS and CDR2 YFSETQ. The CDR3 has 15 amino acids. This CDR3 is CASSLAWGQPYEQYF.

This rearrangement joins TRBV18 to TRBJ2-7; the D gene TCRdb calls, TRBD2, cannot be checked with no DNA. The germline CDR1 and CDR2 sequences are KGHSH and LQKENI. The CDR3 runs to 15 residues. CDR3 sequence: CASSPRASGGYEQYF.

The rearrangement uses TRBV10-3 and TRBJ2-1; TCRdb designates TRBD2, a call that cannot be tested without DNA. In germline, CDR1 is ENHRY, CDR2 SYGVKD. This CDR3 is 14 amino acids long. The CDR3 sequence: CAIRETSGSNEQFF.

The CDR3 is CASSLVTLGSTEDFF. The J gene is TRBJ1-1, the V gene TRBV5-1. The CDR3 has 15 residues. CDR1 is SGHRS and CDR2 is YFSETQ in the germline V gene.

V is TRBV25-1 and J is TRBJ1-1; no DNA is available, so the TRBD1 call from TCRdb remains unchecked. The germline V gene encodes CDR1 MGHDK and CDR2 SYGVNS. This CDR3 spans 13 amino acids. Here the CDR3 reads CASSFDPGTEAFF.

The chain combines TRBV2 with TRBJ2-7; TCRdb proposes TRBD1, but this gene call is untestable without DNA. CDR3 size: 12 residues. CDR1 is SNHLY, CDR2 FYNNEI, per germline. CDR3 protein: CATRDSAYEQYF.